These 25 T cell receptor beta chains were sequenced from one sample in a study of CD8 T cells in ankylosing spondylitis. Study-wide results and limits: A motif in TCR beta, a set of about eight highly homologous variants, appeared characteristic of ankylosing spondylitis blood.

One entry per CDR3 protein, called by TCRdb with MiXCR from the 5' RACE reads. The table includes roughly 470,000 distinct CDR3 sequences, around 26% detected once. These TCRs are of unknown antigen specificity. Source material: blood, either unsorted or a sorted T cell fraction (not recorded which). Receptor source: a male donor with ankylosing spondylitis.

The V call is TRBV27, the J call TRBJ1-2, with D perhaps matching TRBD1 (5 bases). V shed 5 bases and J shed 6 bases, with 19 bases lying between them. The CDR3 extends over 15 amino acids. Germline CDR1 is MNHEY and CDR2 is SMNVEV (reference sequence). The CDR3 protein is CASSPGPQFKNGYTF. The CDR3 DNA reads TGTGCCAGCAGTCCGGGACCTCAGTTCAAAAATGGCTACACCTTC.

The V gene is TRBV29-1, the J gene TRBJ1-2; the D is unclear. The CDR3 totals 12 residues. V was cut by 2 bases and J by 0 bases, with 4 bases left in between. Looked up from germline, CDR1 is SQVTM and CDR2 is ANQGSEA. The CDR3 loop reads CSVERTNYGYTF. The CDR3 nucleotides read TGCAGCGTTGAACGGACTAACTATGGCTACACCTTC. The whole variable domain, remainder taken from reference TRBV29-1 and TRBJ1-2, is SAVISQKPSRDICQRGTSLTIQCQVDSQVTMMFWYRQQPGQSLTLIATANQGSEATYESGFVIDKFPISRPNLTFSTLTVSNMSPEDSSIYLCSVERTNYGYTFGSGTRLTVV.

The V gene is TRBV29-1, the J gene TRBJ2-7; 12 bases are shared with TRBD2. The CDR3 covers 13 residues. Germline-derived CDR1 and CDR2 are SQVTM and ANQGSEA. J lost 3 bases, V lost 5 bases, and 2 bases had no gene match. The CDR3 nucleotides are TGCAGCGTTTGGACTAGCGGGGTCTACGAGCAGTACTTC. Its protein is CSVWTSGVYEQYF.

This clonotype has a count of ten or more. The gene calls are TRBV7-2 and TRBJ2-1; 12 bases align to TRBD2. This CDR3 is 14 amino acids long. Germline CDR1 reads SGHTA; CDR2 reads FQGNSA. Trimming removed 5 bases from V and 9 bases from J; junction bases left unmatched: 5. CDR3 bases: TGTGCCAGCAGCCCCGGGACTAGCGGGCTTGAGCAGTTCTTC. The encoded protein is CASSPGTSGLEQFF.

The chain uses TRBV29-1 and TRBJ2-7, with 7 bases that match TRBD1. The trim removed 7 bases at V and 4 bases at J, leaving 4 bases unmatched. The CDR3 spans 11 residues. The germline CDR1 and CDR2 sequences are SQVTM and ANQGSEA. This chain's CDR3 is CSAGTAYEQYV. The CDR3 DNA reads TGCAGCGCTGGGACAGCTTACGAGCAGTACGTC.

J is TRBJ2-1 and V is TRBV15; 9 nucleotides align to TRBD2. The CDR3 length is 15 residues. The V segment lost 1 base and the J segment 7 bases; nucleotides outside the gene matches: 5. The V gene's germline CDR1 is LNHNV and CDR2 YYDKDF (reference sequence). The CDR3 DNA reads as TGTGCCACCAGCAGAGTTCGCGGGAGGGGTAATGAGCAGTTCTTC. Translating it yields CATSRVRGRGNEQFF.

This sequence joins TRBV3-1 and TRBJ2-1; D might be TRBD2 (5 bases). This CDR3 contains 13 residues. Trimming left V 2 bases short and J 10 bases short, with 12 bases between. Germline-derived CDR1 and CDR2 are LGHDT and YNNKEL (reference sequence). This chain's CDR3 is CASSQPPGWEQFF. Written as DNA, the CDR3 is TGTGCCAGCAGCCAACCCCCGGGATGGGAGCAGTTCTTC.

Only a few counts were recorded for this clonotype. J is TRBJ2-7 and V is TRBV10-2; D ambiguous. Germline assignment: CDR1 WSHSY and CDR2 SAAADI. The CDR3 runs 13 residues. The V gene lost 5 bases and the J gene lost 9 bases, with 17 bases spanning the gap. CDR3 residues: CASSWNREDWQYV. The DNA for the CDR3 is TGCGCCAGCAGTTGGAACAGAGAGGATTGGCAGTACGTC.

V and J are TRBV11-2 and TRBJ2-1, with a weak D call TRBD1 (6 bases). The CDR3 length is 15 residues. Germline V gene sequence: CDR1 SGHAT, CDR2 FQNNGV. V was clipped by 5 bases and J by 4 bases, with 15 bases between them. The CDR3 reads CASSQTQGQYNEQFF. CDR3 nucleotides: TGTGCCAGCAGCCAGACCCAAGGACAGTACAATGAGCAGTTCTTC. The whole variable domain, remainder taken from reference TRBV11-2 and TRBJ2-1, is EAGVAQSPRYKIIEKRQSVAFWCNPISGHATLYWYQQILGQGPKLLIQFQNNGVVDDSQLPKDRFSAERLKGVDSTLKIQPAKLEDSAVYLCASSQTQGQYNEQFFGPGTRLTVL.

This clonotype has only a few counts. The rearrangement links TRBV6-1 to TRBJ2-7; TRBD1 agrees at 8 bases. Germline CDR1 reads MNHNS; CDR2 reads SASEGT. CDR3 length: 14 amino acids. V shed 8 bases, J shed 2 bases, and the junction held 8 bases outside the gene matches. The CDR3 DNA sequence: TGTGCCAGCTTACCGACAGGGGCCCCCTACGAGCAGTACTTC. This gives the protein CASLPTGAPYEQYF.

This clonotype was detected only a few times. CDR3 bases: TGTGCCAGCAGCCAAGATTCCGGGAGGCGTACGCAGTATTTT. It encodes CASSQDSGRRTQYF. The chain combines TRBV4-2 with TRBJ2-3, with TRBD2 identical over 7 bases. The CDR3 is 14 residues long. J gave up 8 bases and V 0 bases, and 5 bases lay outside the gene matches. Germline V gene data show CDR1 as LGHNA and CDR2 as YNFKEQ.

The V call is TRBV12-3 or TRBV12-4, the J call TRBJ1-1; D not resolved. The CDR3 is made up of 12 amino acids. V gave up 7 bases and J gave up 2 bases, with 8 bases separating them. The CDR3 DNA sequence: TGTGCCAGCACAAGAGATAACACTGAAGCTTTCTTT. This encodes CASTRDNTEAFF.

The V call is TRBV2, the J call TRBJ2-2; D remains unclear. The germline V and J ends were trimmed by 6 bases and 6 bases, with 14 bases remaining between them. Per germline, CDR1 SNHLY and CDR2 FYNNEI. This CDR3 has 14 residues. CDR3 amino acids: CASRPASEAGELFF. Written as DNA, the CDR3 is TGTGCCAGCAGGCCCGCCTCTGAGGCCGGGGAGCTGTTTTTT.

V gene TRBV24-1 combines with J gene TRBJ1-5; D call uncertain. The CDR3 is 14 amino acids. Per the germline V gene, CDR1 is KGHDR and CDR2 is SFDVKD. V lost 5 bases and J lost 4, with 11 bases in between. The CDR3 region is CATSVAGPNQPQHF. CDR3 in DNA: TGTGCCACCAGTGTGGCAGGACCAAATCAGCCCCAGCATTTT.

This clonotype was found a few times. The genes are TRBV5-1 and TRBJ1-4; 9 bases fit TRBD1. J lost 6 bases, V lost 3 bases, and 6 bases had no gene match. CDR3 size: 15 residues. Germline-derived CDR1 and CDR2 are SGHRS and YFSETQ. The CDR3 nucleotides read TGCGCCAGCAGCTCTACCGGGACAGGGTATGAAAAACTGTTTTTT. Translated: CASSSTGTGYEKLFF.

The rearrangement joins TRBV7-2 to TRBJ2-7, with D hard to call. CDR1 and CDR2 (germline): SGHTA, FQGNSA. V dropped 4 bases and J dropped 6 bases, with 13 bases sitting between them. The CDR3 spans 13 residues. CDR3 protein: CASSSPEVFEQYV. CDR3 in DNA: TGTGCCAGCAGCTCCCCCGAGGTGTTCGAGCAGTACGTC.

The rearrangement uses TRBV12-3 or TRBV12-4 and TRBJ1-5; maybe TRBD1 (5 bases). The CDR3 is 16 residues long. Trimming took off 3 bases at V and 2 bases at J, with 14 bases between the two ends. The CDR3 coding sequence is TGTGCCAGCAGTTTGGGACTCTACGAGCGCAATCAGCCCCAGCATTTT. It yields the protein CASSLGLYERNQPQHF.

The chain uses TRBV20-1 and TRBJ2-5; TRBD2 is a possible D gene (5 bases). Trimming left V 3 bases short and J 1 base short, with 9 bases between. Germline-derived CDR1 and CDR2 are DFQATT and SNEGSKA (reference sequence). This CDR3 has 13 residues. Written as DNA, the CDR3 is TGCAGTGCTAGGGAGGACGTCCAAGAGACCCAGTACTTC. Protein: CSAREDVQETQYF.

The genes are TRBV12-3 or TRBV12-4 and TRBJ1-2, with D perhaps matching TRBD1 (5 bases). V gave up 3 bases and J gave up 2 bases, with 7 bases separating them. This CDR3 region has 13 residues. CDR3 in DNA: TGTGCCAGCAGTTTCAACAGGAACTATGGCTACACCTTC. It yields the protein CASSFNRNYGYTF.

The gene calls are TRBV25-1 and TRBJ2-3, with 10 positions matching TRBD2. Germline V gene lookup returns CDR1 MGHDK and CDR2 SYGVNS. The V segment lost 4 bases and the J segment 0 bases; nucleotides outside the gene matches: 4. The CDR3 runs 16 residues. CDR3 in DNA: TGTGCCAGCAGTGTAACGACTAGCGGGAGCACAGATACGCAGTATTTT. As protein: CASSVTTSGSTDTQYF.

This chain links TRBV3-1 with TRBJ2-2, with 8 positions matching TRBD1. Germline loops: CDR1 LGHDT, CDR2 YNNKEL (reference sequence). CDR3 size: 14 residues. The J segment lost 7 bases and the V segment lost 1 base, leaving 2 bases of the junction unmatched. The CDR3 is CASSQGRGRGELFF. The CDR3 coding sequence is TGTGCCAGCAGCCAAGGCAGGGGGCGCGGGGAGCTGTTTTTT.

For this clonotype: Relative to the germline gene, one junction end is altered; a read error may explain this. This sequence joins TRBV19 and TRBJ2-6, with D perhaps matching TRBD2 (5 bases). Germline V gene sequence: CDR1 LNHDA, CDR2 SQIVND (reference sequence). This CDR3 has 19 amino acids. For the CDR3, the DNA is TGTGCCAGTAGTATAGACGGCCCGTTGCGGGTCTCTGGAGCCAACGTCCTGACTTTC. Protein product: CASSIDGPLRVSGANVLTF. The whole variable domain, remainder taken from reference TRBV19 and TRBJ2-6, is DGGITQSPKYLFRKEGQNVTLSCEQNLNHDAMYWYRQDPGQGLRLIYYSQIVNDFQKGDIAEGYSVSREKKESFPLTVTSAQKNPTAFYLCASSIDGPLRVSGANVLTFGAGSRLTVL.

This clonotype has only a few counts. This chain joins TRBV7-2 and TRBJ2-1, with 8 bases aligning to TRBD2. The CDR3 totals 15 residues. CDR1 is SGHTA, CDR2 FQGNSA, per germline. The ends lost 3 bases at V and 10 bases at J; junction bases unmatched: 11. CDR3 coding DNA: TGTGCCAGCAGCTTTAGCGGGGCCCTAGGGTGGGAGCAGTTCTTC. Translated, it gives CASSFSGALGWEQFF.

The sample holds a few counts of this clonotype. The chain combines TRBV20-1 with TRBJ2-5; D gene unclear. V lost 0 bases to trimming and J lost 4 bases, with 15 bases between them. CDR3 length equals 15 residues. CDR1 and CDR2 from the germline V gene are DFQATT and SNEGSKA (reference sequence). CDR3 sequence reads: CSAREIEVVRETQYF. The CDR3, as DNA: TGCAGTGCTAGAGAAATAGAGGTGGTTCGAGAGACCCAGTACTTC.

The chain recombines TRBV7-9 with TRBJ1-2; D remains ambiguous. From germline, CDR1 is SEHNR and CDR2 FQNEAQ (reference sequence). The CDR3 length is 13 residues. Trimming stripped 5 bases from V and 7 bases from J, with 14 bases between. CDR3 nucleotide sequence: TGTGCCAGCAGCGACACCTTAATAGGTGGCTACACCTTC. Translated: CASSDTLIGGYTF.